These T cell receptor beta chains were read from a single sample in a study of blood T cell repertoires in COVID-19. The assay was immunoSEQ multiplex PCR, and TCRdb's table has in-frame clones only and misses some. The sample includes approximately 440,000 clones, less than 95% seen only once; the top ten take under 0.7%. The sample taken for sequencing was PBMCs or T cells enriched from blood (not recorded which). The receptors stem from a man between 18 and 35 years old who had recovered from COVID-19. Both conserved end residues are part of each CDR3. A D gene is named only where the DNA matches it firmly. Clone size, where shown, is once, few, many, or a class for clones that have expanded.

v_call	j_call	d_call	clone_size	cdr3_aa	cdr3_nt
TRBV3-1/TRBV3-2	TRBJ2-3	.	.	CASSLTLRGTSTDTQYF	TGTGCCAGCAGCCTCACTCTCAGGGGGACTAGCACAGATACGCAGTATTTT
TRBV10-3	TRBJ2-7	TRBD2	.	CAISEGAGDNYEQYF	TGTGCCATCAGTGAGGGAGCGGGAGATAATTACGAGCAGTACTTC
TRBV2	TRBJ1-4	.	.	CASTLDTYEKLFF	TGTGCCAGCACCTTAGACACATATGAAAAACTGTTTTTT
TRBV29-1	TRBJ1-2	.	.	CSVAGSNYGYTF	TGCAGCGTTGCGGGTTCTAACTATGGCTACACCTTC
TRBV4-1	TRBJ1-4	TRBD1	once	CASSQEGQGGRKLFF	TGCGCCAGCAGCCAAGAGGGACAGGGGGGCCGAAAACTGTTTTTT
TRBV28	TRBJ2-3	.	once	CASSPRSLGADTQYF	TGTGCCAGCAGTCCAAGGTCACTCGGGGCAGATACGCAGTATTTT
TRBV5-6	TRBJ1-1	.	.	CASSWGRDRPNTEAFF	TGTGCCAGCAGCTGGGGCCGAGACAGGCCGAACACTGAAGCTTTCTTT
TRBV11-3	TRBJ2-7	.	.	CASSMTQGYAYEQYF	TGTGCCAGCAGTATGACACAGGGTTATGCCTACGAGCAGTACTTC
TRBV5-1	TRBJ1-2	.	.	CASSSFTGPTNYGYTF	TGCGCCAGCAGCTCATTCACAGGGCCCACTAACTATGGCTACACCTTC
TRBV5-1	TRBJ1-3	TRBD1	.	CASSPTGTGNTIYF	TGCGCCAGCAGCCCGACAGGGACTGGAAACACCATATATTTT
TRBV30	TRBJ2-7	TRBD2	few	CAWSALSGGLSYEQYF	TGTGCCTGGAGTGCCCTGAGCGGGGGACTATCTTACGAGCAGTACTTC
TRBV25-1	TRBJ2-1	.	.	CASSDPRGNYNEQFF	TGTGCCAGCAGTGATCCTAGGGGGAACTACAATGAGCAGTTCTTC
TRBV5-4	TRBJ1-6	TRBD1	.	CASSFFDPGRAGGRNSPLHF	TGTGCCAGCAGCTTTTTCGACCCGGGTAGGGCAGGGGGCAGGAATTCACCCCTCCACTTT
TRBV27	TRBJ2-7	TRBD2	few	CASSPYSGSSYEQYF	TGTGCCAGCAGTCCCTATAGCGGGAGCTCCTACGAGCAGTACTTC
TRBV14	TRBJ2-7	.	.	CASSQGTVNYEQYF	TGTGCCAGCAGCCAAGGGACAGTAAACTACGAGCAGTACTTC
TRBV5-4	TRBJ1-2	.	few	CASSPRAGWDYGYTF	TGTGCCAGCAGTCCCCGAGCGGGATGGGACTATGGCTACACCTTC
TRBV27	TRBJ2-2	TRBD1	.	CASSIHRDRGTGELFF	TGTGCCAGCAGTATACACCGGGACAGGGGGACCGGGGAGCTGTTTTTT
TRBV30	TRBJ2-7	.	few	CAWSSCRVACEQYF	TGTGCCTGGAGTTCGTGCAGGGTAGCATGCGAGCAGTACTTC
TRBV14	TRBJ1-6	TRBD1	.	CASRAGQGLPYNSPLHF	TGTGCCAGCAGGGCGGGACAGGGGCTACCCTATAATTCACCCCTCCACTTT
TRBV10-3	TRBJ1-1	TRBD1	.	CAIRDSSGGNAFF	TGTGCCATCAGGGACTCCTCAGGGGGGAATGCTTTCTTT
TRBV11-2	TRBJ1-2	TRBD1	.	CASSLGTGFGYTF	TGTGCCAGCAGCTTAGGGACAGGGTTTGGCTACACCTTC
TRBV19	TRBJ1-6	.	.	CASSIPPRGSLSPLHF	TGTGCCAGTAGTATACCACCGCGGGGATCGCTATCACCCCTCCACTTT
TRBV12-5	TRBJ2-2	.	.	CASGPGRELFF	TGTGCTAGTGGTCCTGGCCGGGAGCTGTTTTTT
TRBV14	TRBJ1-4	TRBD1	.	CASSQGQGELFF	TGTGCCAGCAGCCAAGGACAGGGGGAACTGTTTTTT
TRBV6-5	TRBJ2-4	.	.	CASSDSGRGIGIQYF	TGTGCCAGCAGTGACTCTGGACGGGGAATAGGCATTCAGTACTTC
TRBV5-4	TRBJ1-2	TRBD1	.	CASNWGQEAYGYTF	TGTGCCAGCAACTGGGGACAGGAGGCCTATGGCTACACCTTC
TRBV11-2	TRBJ1-2	.	.	CASSTGTGGYGYTF	TGTGCCAGCAGCACAGGGACGGGCGGCTATGGCTACACCTTC
TRBV6-5	TRBJ1-1	TRBD1	.	CASSYSTGTEAFF	TGTGCCAGCAGTTACTCGACAGGGACTGAAGCTTTCTTT